This T cell receptor (beta chain) comes out of a study of beta chain features in type 1 diabetes. Study observations and caveats: Patients' naive, central memory and Treg TCRB repertoires seemed closer to one another than those of healthy donors. Moderate but significant shortening of TCRB CDR3s was recorded in all four CD4+ subsets from Type 1 diabetes patients. PCR may have favored shorter templates equally in patients and controls.

Since all of the isolated RNA was reverse transcribed, expressed TCRB transcripts were what got sequenced. The method was immunoSEQ multiplex PCR; TCRdb's version includes in-frame clones alone and lacks a portion of them. The sample lists about 650,000 clones, 9.5% to 15% occurring once. CD4+ naive, central memory, regulatory and stem cell-like memory subsets were isolated by sorting on CD45RO/CCR7/CD25/CD127/CD95/CD27. V gave up 3 bases and J gave up 5 bases, with 13 bases separating them. The CDR3 spans 14 residues. CDR1 is SGHTA, CDR2 FQGTGA, per germline. Regarding this clone: Its antigen is unidentified.

Sequencing used naive CD4+ T cells from blood. The source of this sequence is a young man with type 1 diabetes. V and J are TRBV7-3 and TRBJ2-5; D is possibly TRBD1 (5 bases). CDR3 nucleotide sequence: TGTGCCAGCAGCTTCGCAGGGTTAGGGGAGACCCAGTACTTC. As protein: CASSFAGLGETQYF. Variable domain in full (rest from reference TRBV7-3 and TRBJ2-5): GAGVSQTPSNKVTEKGKYVELRCDPISGHTALYWYRQSLGQGPEFLIYFQGTGAADDSGLPNDRFFAVRPEGSVSTLKIQRTERGDSAVYLCASSFAGLGETQYFGPGTRLLVL.